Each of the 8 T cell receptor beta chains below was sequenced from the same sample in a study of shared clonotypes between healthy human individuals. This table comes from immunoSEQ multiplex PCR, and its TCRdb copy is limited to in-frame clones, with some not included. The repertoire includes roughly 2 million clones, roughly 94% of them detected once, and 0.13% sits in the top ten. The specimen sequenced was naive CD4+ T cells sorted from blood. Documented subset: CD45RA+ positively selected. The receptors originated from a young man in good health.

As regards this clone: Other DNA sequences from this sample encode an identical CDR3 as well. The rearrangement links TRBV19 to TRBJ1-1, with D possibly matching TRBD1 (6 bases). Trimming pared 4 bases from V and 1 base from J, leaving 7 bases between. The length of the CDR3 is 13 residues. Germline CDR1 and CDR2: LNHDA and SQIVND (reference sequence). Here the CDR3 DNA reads TGTGCCAGTAGTACAGGGGCGAACACTGAAGCTTTCTTT. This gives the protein CASSTGANTEAFF.

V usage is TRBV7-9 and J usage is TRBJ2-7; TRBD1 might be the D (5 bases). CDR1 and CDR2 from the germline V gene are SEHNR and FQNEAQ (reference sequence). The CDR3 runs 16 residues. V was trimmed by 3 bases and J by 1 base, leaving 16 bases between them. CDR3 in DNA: TGTGCCAGCAGCTTCGAGCAGGGCCCTATATCCTACGAGCAGTACTTC. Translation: CASSFEQGPISYEQYF.

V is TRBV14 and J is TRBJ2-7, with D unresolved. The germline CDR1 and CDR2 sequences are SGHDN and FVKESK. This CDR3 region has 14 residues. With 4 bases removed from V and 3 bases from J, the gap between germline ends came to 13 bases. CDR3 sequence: CASSPIGPFYEQYF. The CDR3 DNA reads TGTGCCAGCAGCCCCATTGGGCCTTTCTACGAGCAGTACTTC.

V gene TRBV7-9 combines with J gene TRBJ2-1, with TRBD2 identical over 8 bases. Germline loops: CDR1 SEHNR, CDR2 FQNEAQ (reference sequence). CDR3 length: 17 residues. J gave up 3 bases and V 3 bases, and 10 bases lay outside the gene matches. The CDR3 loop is CASSLESSGFHYNEQFF. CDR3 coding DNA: TGTGCCAGCAGCTTGGAATCTAGCGGGTTCCACTACAATGAGCAGTTCTTC.

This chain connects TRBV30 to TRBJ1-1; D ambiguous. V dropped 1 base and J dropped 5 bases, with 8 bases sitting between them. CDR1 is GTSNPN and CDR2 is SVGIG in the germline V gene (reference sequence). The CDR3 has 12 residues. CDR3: CAWSAWTTEAFF. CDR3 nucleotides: TGTGCCTGGAGTGCGTGGACGACTGAAGCTTTCTTT.

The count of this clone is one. The CDR3 DNA reads TGTGCCAGCAGGTCCTACAAACAGGGGGCGGGTTCTGGGGCCAACGTCCTGACTTTC. Translating gives CASRSYKQGAGSGANVLTF. The V gene is TRBV5-4, the J gene TRBJ2-6; TRBD1 matches 9 bases. CDR1 is SGHNT and CDR2 is YYREEE in the germline V gene (reference sequence). The CDR3 loop spans 19 amino acids. Germline trimming cut 5 bases from V and 1 base from J; bases unmatched to any gene: 13.

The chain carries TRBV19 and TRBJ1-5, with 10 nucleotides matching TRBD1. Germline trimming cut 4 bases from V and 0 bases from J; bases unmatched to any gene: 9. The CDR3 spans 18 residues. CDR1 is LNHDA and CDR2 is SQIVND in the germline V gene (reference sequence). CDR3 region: CASSTKRQGAISNQPQHF. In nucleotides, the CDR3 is TGTGCCAGTAGTACGAAGCGACAGGGGGCGATTAGCAATCAGCCCCAGCATTTT.

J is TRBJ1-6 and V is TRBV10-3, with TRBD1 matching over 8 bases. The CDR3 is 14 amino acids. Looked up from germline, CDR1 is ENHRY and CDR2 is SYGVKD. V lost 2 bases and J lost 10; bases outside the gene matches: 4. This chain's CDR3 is CAISEGQGGSPLHF. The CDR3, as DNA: TGTGCCATCAGTGAGGGACAGGGAGGCTCACCCCTCCACTTT.